The 25 T cell receptor beta chains below all came from one sample that was sequenced in a study of T-cell reconstitution after alpha-beta-depleted transplantation in children. Preparing the TCRbeta library involved the use of unique molecular identifiers. TCRdb reprocessed the PCR reads with MiXCR, giving one entry per CDR3 protein. The sample includes around 250,000 distinct CDR3 sequences, 7.5% to 9.5% of them seen just once. The source was PBMCs, mostly from graft donor cells, collected 180 days after TCRalphabeta/CD19-depleted stem cell transplant. Source of these receptors: a male patient aged 10 to 17 who had a stem cell transplant for acute lymphoblastic leukemia, so the T cells may come from the graft donor.

This clonotype was observed at least ten times. The chain joins TRBV7-9 to TRBJ2-7; D might be TRBD2 (5 bases). Germline values: CDR1 SEHNR, CDR2 FQNEAQ (reference sequence). The CDR3 has 13 residues. V lost 3 bases to trimming and J lost 6 bases, with 12 bases between them. The CDR3 loop reads CASSLRALPEQYF. The DNA of the CDR3 is TGTGCCAGCAGCTTGAGGGCCCTCCCCGAGCAGTACTTC.

This clonotype has at least ten counts. The chain is built from TRBV3-1 and TRBJ1-2; tentative D call: TRBD1 (5 bases). This CDR3 comprises 14 residues. Germline loops: CDR1 LGHDT, CDR2 YNNKEL (reference sequence). The V gene lost 1 base and the J gene lost 2 bases, with 8 bases spanning the gap. The CDR3 loop is CASSQGTLNYGYTF. The CDR3 DNA reads as TGTGCCAGCAGCCAAGGGACACTCAACTATGGCTACACCTTC.

This clonotype was seen at least ten times. The chain is built from TRBV3-1 and TRBJ2-2, with D tentatively TRBD1 (6 bases). This CDR3 is 15 amino acids long. V was pared by 1 base and J by 5 bases, with 11 bases between. Germline values: CDR1 LGHDT, CDR2 YNNKEL (reference sequence). CDR3 nucleotide sequence: TGTGCCAGCAGCCAAGTCCAGGGGCGAACCGGGGAGCTGTTTTTT. It translates to CASSQVQGRTGELFF.

There are many counts of this clonotype. This chain uses TRBV5-1 with TRBJ2-5, with D maybe TRBD2 (5 bases). The CDR3 consists of 13 residues. CDR1 and CDR2 (germline): SGHRS, YFSETQ. Trimming cost V 4 bases and J 2 bases, with 9 bases left between them. The CDR3 spells CASSGEGQETQYF. For the CDR3, the DNA is TGCGCCAGCAGCGGAGAGGGACAAGAGACCCAGTACTTC.

This clonotype was counted ten times or more. V and J are TRBV7-9 and TRBJ1-6; D is unresolved. The V end lost 5 bases, the J end lost 7 bases, and 12 bases lay between the germline ends. CDR1 is SEHNR and CDR2 is FQNEAQ in the germline V gene (reference sequence). The CDR3 sequence is 14 residues long. Here the CDR3 DNA reads TGTGCCAGCAGCAAGACGGAGGCAAATTCACCCCTCCACTTT. Translating it yields CASSKTEANSPLHF.

In its sample, this clonotype was seen many times. CDR3 in amino acids: CSVEVEPYEQYF. The CDR3 DNA reads TGCAGCGTTGAAGTGGAACCCTACGAGCAGTACTTC. The chain links TRBV29-1 to TRBJ2-7, with D uncertain. Per germline, CDR1 SQVTM and CDR2 ANQGSEA. This CDR3 has 12 residues. V was shortened by 1 base and J by 2 bases, with 6 bases between the two germline ends.

This clonotype has a count of ten or more. The rearrangement links TRBV6-2 or TRBV6-3 to TRBJ2-7, with D possibly being TRBD2 (7 bases). V lost 8 bases and J lost 3, with 14 bases in between. This CDR3 spans 13 amino acids. Germline CDR1 reads MNHEY; CDR2 reads SVGEGT. The CDR3 DNA reads as TGTGCCAGCCTCCGGGGGGCCGACTACGAGCAGTACTTC. Its translation: CASLRGADYEQYF.

This clonotype was found many times. The V gene is TRBV6-6, the J gene TRBJ2-4, with D unresolved. The CDR3 contains 11 residues. Trimming removed 6 bases at V and 5 bases at J, with 5 bases between. The germline CDR1 and CDR2 sequences are MNHNY and SVGAGI (reference sequence). CDR3 coding DNA: TGTGCCAGCAGGGCCGAAAACATTCAGTACTTC. This encodes CASRAENIQYF.

There are a few counts of this clonotype. The CDR3 nucleotides are TGTGCCAGCAGTGAATTGCCAGGGCCCCAAAATCAGCCCCAGCATTTT. Translating gives CASSELPGPQNQPQHF. The chain couples TRBV2 to TRBJ1-5, with TRBD1 as a possible D gene (5 bases). The CDR3 is made up of 16 amino acids. CDR1 SNHLY and CDR2 FYNNEI come from the germline V gene. The V end was cut by 2 bases, the J end by 4 bases, with 15 bases between.

This clonotype was counted ten times or more. The V gene is TRBV28, the J gene TRBJ2-7; D not resolved. Germline V gives CDR1 MDHEN, CDR2 SYDVKM. The V end was cut by 3 bases, the J end by 0 bases, with 6 bases between. The CDR3 length is 13 residues. As DNA, the CDR3 is TGTGCCAGCAGTTTGTGGGGCTCCTACGAGCAGTACTTC. It codes for CASSLWGSYEQYF.

This clonotype has at least ten counts. This rearrangement joins TRBV7-8 to TRBJ2-7; no definite D call. V was clipped by 1 base and J by 2 bases, with 12 bases between them. Germline V lookup: CDR1 SGHVS, CDR2 FQNEAQ. The CDR3 runs 15 residues. The CDR3 sequence: CASSLDMAHPYEQYF. In DNA form, the CDR3 reads TGTGCCAGCAGCTTAGACATGGCCCACCCCTACGAGCAGTACTTC.

Points on this clonotype: A read error may explain this, as a much larger clone is one base away. This chain joins TRBV20-1 and TRBJ2-1; D might be TRBD1 or TRBD2, each matching 6 bases. Germline V gene data show CDR1 as DFQATT and CDR2 as SNEGSKA (reference sequence). There are 14 residues in the CDR3. CDR3 protein: CSARDIVGGNVQFF. The CDR3 DNA sequence: TGCAGTGCTAGAGATATCGTGGGGGGCAATGTGCAGTTCTTC.

This clonotype occurred many times. The chain is built from TRBV3-1 and TRBJ2-5, with D maybe TRBD2 (7 bases). Per germline, CDR1 LGHDT and CDR2 YNNKEL (reference sequence). The V end lost 2 bases, the J end lost 5 bases, and 15 bases lay between the germline ends. This CDR3 has 15 amino acids. CDR3 nucleotide sequence: TGTGCCAGCAGCCAACGGGACATGGGAGGGGAGACCCAGTACTTC. Protein: CASSQRDMGGETQYF.

Worth noting for this clonotype: A read error may explain this, as a much larger clone is one base away. Given the absence of the conserved phenylalanine or tryptophan at the CDR3 end, a read error is likely. The rearrangement joins TRBV7-9 to TRBJ2-5; perhaps TRBD1 as D (6 bases). Germline V gives CDR1 SEHNR, CDR2 FQNEAQ (reference sequence). This CDR3 has 15 residues. V lost 1 base and J 4 bases, leaving 13 bases between the germline ends. The CDR3 loop is CASSLDPGHSETQYL. The DNA of the CDR3 is TGTGCCAGCAGCTTAGATCCGGGACATTCAGAGACCCAGTACCTC.

For this clonotype: One base away lies a much larger clone, so this may be a sequencing read error. The J gene is TRBJ2-7, the V gene TRBV12-3 or TRBV12-4; D may be TRBD1 (6 bases). CDR3 length equals 14 residues. The CDR3 DNA reads as TGTGCCAGCAGTCACAGGGTTCTCCCCTACGAGCAGAACTTC. Protein sequence: CASSHRVLPYEQNF.

There are many counts of this clonotype. The chain has TRBV6-1 and TRBJ1-2; 7 nucleotides line up with TRBD1. The CDR3 spans 15 residues. The germline CDR1 and CDR2 sequences are MNHNS and SASEGT. J was trimmed by 0 bases and V by 5 bases; bases with no gene match: 6. For the CDR3, the DNA is TGTGCCAGCAGTACCCCCGGGACAGCTAACTATGGCTACACCTTC. Translation gives CASSTPGTANYGYTF.

The sample holds many counts of this clonotype. The rearrangement uses TRBV7-2 and TRBJ2-1, with D possibly TRBD2 on 5 matching bases. In germline, CDR1 is SGHTA, CDR2 FQGNSA. V lost 2 bases to trimming and J lost 4 bases, with 12 bases between them. The CDR3 runs 15 residues. The chain's CDR3 is CASSLRASSYNEQFF. The CDR3 region has the DNA TGTGCCAGCAGCTTAAGGGCTAGCAGTTACAATGAGCAGTTCTTC.

This clonotype was detected many times. The J gene is TRBJ2-3, the V gene TRBV12-3 or TRBV12-4; a possible D gene is TRBD1 (5 bases). Trimming removed 3 bases from V and 2 bases from J, with 12 bases in between. This CDR3 is 15 amino acids long. The DNA for the CDR3 is TGTGCCAGCAGTTTCAGGGCTTCCCTCACAGATACGCAGTATTTT. It is translated as CASSFRASLTDTQYF.

Concerning this clonotype itself: This may arise from a read error, as a much more abundant clone is one base away. The chain uses TRBV7-9 and TRBJ1-2; no firm D call. In germline, CDR1 is SEHNR, CDR2 FQNEAQ (reference sequence). This CDR3 comprises 14 residues. The CDR3: CASSLAGRNYGYSF. CDR3 coding DNA: TGTGCCAGCAGCTTAGCGGGCAGAAACTATGGCTACTCCTTC.

The chain recombines TRBV19 with TRBJ1-1, with 8 bases that match TRBD1. With 3 bases clipped from V and 1 base from J, the junction kept 4 bases outside the gene matches. Germline assignment: CDR1 LNHDA and CDR2 SQIVND (reference sequence). The CDR3 spans 15 residues. The DNA for the CDR3 is TGTGCCAGTAGTATCGGAGACAGGGGGAACACTGAAGCTTTCTTT. Its translation is CASSIGDRGNTEAFF.

This clonotype was counted at least ten times. The rearrangement links TRBV20-1 to TRBJ1-6; 10 bases map to TRBD1. This CDR3 is 14 amino acids long. Trimming cost V 5 bases and J 7 bases; bases outside gene matches: 5. Germline assignment: CDR1 DFQATT and CDR2 SNEGSKA (reference sequence). In nucleotides, the CDR3 is TGCAGTGCTGGGGACAGGGGCTTCAATTCACCCCTCCACTTT. It specifies CSAGDRGFNSPLHF.

This clonotype was counted at least ten times. V is TRBV7-9 and J is TRBJ2-7; perhaps TRBD2 as D (5 bases). Deletions cut 0 bases from V and 7 bases from J, with 7 bases between. In germline, CDR1 is SEHNR, CDR2 FQNEAQ (reference sequence). CDR3 size: 12 residues. This CDR3 is CASSLAGEEQYF. For the CDR3, the DNA is TGTGCCAGCAGCTTAGCCGGGGAAGAGCAGTACTTC. The whole variable domain, remainder taken from reference TRBV7-9 and TRBJ2-7, is DTGVSQNPRHKITKRGQNVTFRCDPISEHNRLYWYRQTLGQGPEFLTYFQNEAQLEKSRLLSDRFSAERPKGSFSTLEIQRTEQGDSAMYLCASSLAGEEQYFGPGTRLTVT.

This clonotype came up a few times. This chain links TRBV5-4 with TRBJ2-3, with a possible D match to TRBD2 (5 bases). The CDR3 contains 15 residues. Deletions cut 4 bases from V and 4 bases from J, with 16 bases between. Germline CDR1 is SGHNT and CDR2 is YYREEE (reference sequence). CDR3 amino acids: CASSLTGRSPDTQYF. The CDR3 DNA follows: TGTGCCAGCAGCCTTACGGGGAGATCGCCAGATACGCAGTATTTT.

This clonotype was observed at least ten times. V and J are TRBV6-2 or TRBV6-3 and TRBJ2-1, with D hard to call. V lost 3 bases, J lost 12 bases, and 12 bases lay in between. CDR3 length equals 12 residues. CDR1 is MNHEY, CDR2 SVGEGT, per germline. The chain's CDR3 is CASSYPNGRQFF. The CDR3 region has the DNA TGTGCCAGCAGTTATCCCAACGGAAGGCAGTTCTTC.

This clonotype was recorded many times. This chain uses TRBV28 with TRBJ1-5, with a weak D call TRBD1 (6 bases). Germline V gene sequence: CDR1 MDHEN, CDR2 SYDVKM. Trimming pared 8 bases from V and 7 bases from J, leaving 18 bases between. CDR3 size: 14 residues. This CDR3 is CASRGAQIAQPQHF. The CDR3 DNA sequence: TGTGCCAGCCGGGGGGCTCAAATCGCGCAGCCCCAGCATTTT. Complete variable domain (other parts from reference TRBV28 and TRBJ1-5): DVKVTQSSRYLVKRTGEKVFLECVQDMDHENMFWYRQDPGLGLRLIYFSYDVKMKEKGDIPEGYSVSREKKERFSLILESASTNQTSMYLCASRGAQIAQPQHFGDGTRLSIL.